This TCR beta chain originates from a study of blood T cell repertoires in COVID-19. As for the study in general: The samples span acute and convalescent COVID-19 from the United States, Italy and Spain. The analysed material was cDNA or gDNA that came from T cells, B-cell-depleted T cells, or PBMCs.

TCRdb keeps only in-frame clones here, not all; method: immunoSEQ multiplex PCR. The table records 410,000 or so clones, around 91% of them present only once. Germline CDR1 reads SGHTA; CDR2 reads FQGNSA. V lost 5 bases and J lost 4, with 14 bases in between. The CDR3 is made up of 14 amino acids. The receptor was derived from a woman in her 40s with COVID-19, enrolled during active disease. The specimen was peripheral blood. The chain recombines TRBV7-2 with TRBJ1-2; D is undetermined. The CDR3 reads CASSGNREFYGYTF. Here the CDR3 DNA reads TGTGCCAGCAGCGGCAACCGGGAATTCTATGGCTACACCTTC.